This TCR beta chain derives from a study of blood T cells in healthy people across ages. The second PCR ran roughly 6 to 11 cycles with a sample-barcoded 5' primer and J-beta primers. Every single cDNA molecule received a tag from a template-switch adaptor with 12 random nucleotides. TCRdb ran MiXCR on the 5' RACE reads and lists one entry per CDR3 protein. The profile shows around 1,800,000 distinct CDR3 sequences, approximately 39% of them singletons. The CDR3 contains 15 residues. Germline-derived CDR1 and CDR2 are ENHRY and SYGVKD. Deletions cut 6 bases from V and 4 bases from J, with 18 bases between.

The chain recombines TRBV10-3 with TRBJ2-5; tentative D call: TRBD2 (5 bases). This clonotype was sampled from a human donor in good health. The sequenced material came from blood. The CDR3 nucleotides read TGTGCCATCAGCCTCCGGGGAGACGACGGAGAGACCCAGTACTTC. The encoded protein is CAISLRGDDGETQYF.